The T cell receptor (beta chain) under discussion was sequenced for a study of Graves' ophthalmopathy and Graves' hyperthyroidism. General study findings and limits: The 13-signature model separated ophthalmopathy from stable hyperthyroidism at around 88% sensitivity and nearly 82% specificity.

Note on this clonotype: Its antigen is unidentified.

V was clipped by 2 bases and J by 3 bases, with 20 bases between them. The germline V gene has CDR1 LGHDT and CDR2 YNNKEL (reference sequence). The CDR3 covers 17 residues. Investigators amplified TCR beta CDR3 regions from RNA transcripts. Second-round multiplex PCR followed a first-round RT-PCR using HTBI primers. TCRdb redid the calling of the multiplex PCR reads with MiXCR, one entry per CDR3 protein. The sample records approximately 700,000 distinct CDR3 sequences, roughly two fifths being singletons. Moderate-to-severe activity, with CAS ≥3, NOSPECS ≥4 and duration under 3 months, characterized the donors with ophthalmopathy. Patients were left out if they had other autoimmune diseases, uncontrolled infections, pregnancy or lactation. PBMCs had their origin in fresh peripheral blood (approximately 9.7 ml).

The rearrangement uses TRBV3-1 and TRBJ2-7; D could derive from TRBD1 or TRBD2 (5 bases each). This receptor was identified in an adult man with Graves' ophthalmopathy. Source material: peripheral blood. This chain's CDR3 is CASSQLQVGDFYYEQYF. The CDR3 DNA reads as TGTGCCAGCAGCCAACTCCAAGTGGGGGATTTCTACTACGAGCAGTACTTC.